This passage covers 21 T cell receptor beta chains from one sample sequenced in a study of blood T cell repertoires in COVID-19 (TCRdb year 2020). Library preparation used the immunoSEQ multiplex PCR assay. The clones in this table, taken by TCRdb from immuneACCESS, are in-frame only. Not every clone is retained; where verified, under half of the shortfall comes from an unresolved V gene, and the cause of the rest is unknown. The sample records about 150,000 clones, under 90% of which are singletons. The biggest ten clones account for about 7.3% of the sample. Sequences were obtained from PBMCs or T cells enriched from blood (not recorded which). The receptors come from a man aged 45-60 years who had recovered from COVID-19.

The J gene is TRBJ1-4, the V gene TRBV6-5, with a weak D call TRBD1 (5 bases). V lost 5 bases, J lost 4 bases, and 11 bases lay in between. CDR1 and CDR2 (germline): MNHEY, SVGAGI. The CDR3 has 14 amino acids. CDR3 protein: CASSTTGGNEKLFF. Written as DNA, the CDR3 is TGTGCCAGCAGTACGACCGGGGGTAATGAAAAACTGTTTTTT.

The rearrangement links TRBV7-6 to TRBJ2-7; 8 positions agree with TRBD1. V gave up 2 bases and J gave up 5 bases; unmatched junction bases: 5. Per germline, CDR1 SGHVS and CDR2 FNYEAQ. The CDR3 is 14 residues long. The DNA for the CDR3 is TGTGCCAGCAGCTTACAGGGGGCTATGGACGAGCAGTACTTC. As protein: CASSLQGAMDEQYF.

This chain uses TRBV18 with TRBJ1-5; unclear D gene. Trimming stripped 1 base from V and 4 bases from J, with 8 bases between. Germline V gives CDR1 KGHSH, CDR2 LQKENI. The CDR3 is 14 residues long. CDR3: CASSPRSGNQPQHF. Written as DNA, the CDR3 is TGTGCCAGCTCACCACGGTCGGGGAATCAGCCCCAGCATTTT.

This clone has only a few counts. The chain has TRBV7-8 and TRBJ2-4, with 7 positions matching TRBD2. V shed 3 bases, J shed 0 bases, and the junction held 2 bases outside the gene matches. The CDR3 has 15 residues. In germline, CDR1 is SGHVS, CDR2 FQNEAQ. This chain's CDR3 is CASSFVAGAKNIQYF. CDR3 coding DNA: TGTGCCAGCAGCTTTGTAGCGGGAGCCAAAAACATTCAGTACTTC.

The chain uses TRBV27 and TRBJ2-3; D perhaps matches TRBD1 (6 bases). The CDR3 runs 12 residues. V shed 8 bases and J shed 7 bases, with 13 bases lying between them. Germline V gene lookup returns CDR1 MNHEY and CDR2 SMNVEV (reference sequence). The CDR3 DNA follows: TGTGCCAGCGTTTCCCAGGGGAATACGCAGTATTTT. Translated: CASVSQGNTQYF.

CDR3 DNA: TGTGCCAGCAAGGGAGGCATCGAAGCTTTCTTT. Amino acids: CASKGGIEAFF. This chain links TRBV2 with TRBJ1-1; D ambiguous. This CDR3 spans 11 amino acids. Germline lookup yields CDR1 SNHLY and CDR2 FYNNEI. Deletions cut 7 bases from V and 8 bases from J, with 11 bases between.

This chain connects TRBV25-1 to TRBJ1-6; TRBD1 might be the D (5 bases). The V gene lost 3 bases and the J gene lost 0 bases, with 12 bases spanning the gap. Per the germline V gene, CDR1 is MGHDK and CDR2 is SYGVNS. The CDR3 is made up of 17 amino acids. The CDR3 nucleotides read TGTGCCAGCAGTGACACCAGGGTCAGCTCCTATAATTCACCCCTCCACTTT. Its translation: CASSDTRVSSYNSPLHF.

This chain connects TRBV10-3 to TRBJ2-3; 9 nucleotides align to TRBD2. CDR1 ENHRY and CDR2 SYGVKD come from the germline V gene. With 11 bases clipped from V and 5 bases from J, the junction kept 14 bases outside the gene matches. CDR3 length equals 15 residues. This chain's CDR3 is CAVANWAGGLDTQYF. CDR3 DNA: TGTGCCGTCGCAAATTGGGCGGGGGGGCTAGATACGCAGTATTTT.

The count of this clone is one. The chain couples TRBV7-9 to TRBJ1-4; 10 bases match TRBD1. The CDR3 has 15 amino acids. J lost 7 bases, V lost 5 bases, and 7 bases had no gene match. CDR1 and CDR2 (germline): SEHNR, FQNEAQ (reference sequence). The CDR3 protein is CASSRDRGLTEKLFF. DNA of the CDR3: TGTGCCAGCAGCCGAGACAGGGGGCTAACTGAAAAACTGTTTTTT.

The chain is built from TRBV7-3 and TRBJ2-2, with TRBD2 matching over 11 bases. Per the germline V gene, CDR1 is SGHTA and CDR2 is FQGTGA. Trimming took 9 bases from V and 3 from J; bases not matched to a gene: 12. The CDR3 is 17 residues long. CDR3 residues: CASSLLAGGPDTGELFF. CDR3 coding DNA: TGTGCCAGTTCCCTATTAGCGGGGGGGCCTGACACCGGGGAGCTGTTTTTT.

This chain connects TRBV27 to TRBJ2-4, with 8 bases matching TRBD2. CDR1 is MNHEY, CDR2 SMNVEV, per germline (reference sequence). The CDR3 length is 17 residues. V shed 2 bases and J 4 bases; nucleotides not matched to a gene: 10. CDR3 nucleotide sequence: TGTGCCAGCAGTTTAATGCTGGAGCGGGGGAGGAAAAACATTCAGTACTTC. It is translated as CASSLMLERGRKNIQYF.

The CDR3 is CAWSVPRRGTEAFF. The CDR3 nucleotides are TGTGCCTGGAGTGTACCCCGGCGGGGGACTGAAGCTTTCTTT. The chain employs TRBV30 and TRBJ1-1, with D perhaps matching TRBD1 (5 bases). The CDR3 consists of 14 residues. V gave up 0 bases and J gave up 5 bases, with 13 bases separating them. Germline V lookup: CDR1 GTSNPN, CDR2 SVGIG (reference sequence). The full variable domain, rest sourced from reference TRBV30 and TRBJ1-1, is SQTIHQWPATLVQPVGSPLSLECTVEGTSNPNLYWYRQAAGRGLQLLFYSVGIGQISSEVPQNLSASRPQDRQFILSSKKLLLSDSGFYLCAWSVPRRGTEAFFGQGTRLTVV.

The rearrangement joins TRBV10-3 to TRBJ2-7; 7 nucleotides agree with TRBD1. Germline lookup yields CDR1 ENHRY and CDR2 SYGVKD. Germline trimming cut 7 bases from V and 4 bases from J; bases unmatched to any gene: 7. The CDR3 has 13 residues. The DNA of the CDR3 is TGTGCCATCACCGGAGACAGGGCTTACGAGCAGTACTTC. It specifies CAITGDRAYEQYF.

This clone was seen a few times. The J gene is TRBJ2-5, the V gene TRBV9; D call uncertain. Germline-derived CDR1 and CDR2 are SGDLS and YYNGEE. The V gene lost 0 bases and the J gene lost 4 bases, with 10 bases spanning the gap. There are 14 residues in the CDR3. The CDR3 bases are TGTGCCAGCAGCGTAGGACCGACGGGAGAGACCCAGTACTTC. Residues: CASSVGPTGETQYF.

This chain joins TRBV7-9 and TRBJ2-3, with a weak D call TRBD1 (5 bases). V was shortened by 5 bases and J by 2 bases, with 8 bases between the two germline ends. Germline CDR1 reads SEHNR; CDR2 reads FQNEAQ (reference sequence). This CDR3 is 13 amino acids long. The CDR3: CASSDGHTDTQYF. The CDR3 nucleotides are TGTGCCAGCAGCGACGGACACACAGATACGCAGTATTTT.

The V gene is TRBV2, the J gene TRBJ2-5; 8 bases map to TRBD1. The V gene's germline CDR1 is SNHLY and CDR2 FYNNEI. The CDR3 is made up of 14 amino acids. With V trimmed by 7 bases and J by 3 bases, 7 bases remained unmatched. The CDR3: CASNPRTGKETQYF. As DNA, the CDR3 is TGTGCCAGCAACCCACGGACAGGGAAAGAGACCCAGTACTTC.

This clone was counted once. CDR3 residues: CASSENGVGGETQYF. In DNA, the CDR3 is TGTGCCAGCAGTGAAAACGGGGTCGGCGGAGAGACCCAGTACTTC. J is TRBJ2-5 and V is TRBV2; D is perhaps TRBD2 (5 bases). Germline CDR1 SNHLY, CDR2 FYNNEI. The CDR3 sequence is 15 residues long. Trimming removed 2 bases at V and 4 bases at J, with 14 bases between.

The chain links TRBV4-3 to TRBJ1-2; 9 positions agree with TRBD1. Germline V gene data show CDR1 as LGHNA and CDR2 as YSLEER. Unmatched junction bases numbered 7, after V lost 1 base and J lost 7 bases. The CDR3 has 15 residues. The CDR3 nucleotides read TGCGCCAGCAGCCAAGTTACAGGGGGCGTCTCTGGCTACACCTTC. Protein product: CASSQVTGGVSGYTF.

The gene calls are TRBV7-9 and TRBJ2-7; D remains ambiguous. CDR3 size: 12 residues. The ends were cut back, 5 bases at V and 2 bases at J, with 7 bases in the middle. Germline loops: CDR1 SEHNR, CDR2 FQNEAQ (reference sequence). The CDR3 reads CASSPSAYEQYF. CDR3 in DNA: TGTGCCAGCAGCCCCTCAGCCTACGAGCAGTACTTC. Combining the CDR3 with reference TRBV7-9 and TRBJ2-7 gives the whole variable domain DTGVSQNPRHKITKRGQNVTFRCDPISEHNRLYWYRQTLGQGPEFLTYFQNEAQLEKSRLLSDRFSAERPKGSFSTLEIQRTEQGDSAMYLCASSPSAYEQYFGPGTRLTVT.

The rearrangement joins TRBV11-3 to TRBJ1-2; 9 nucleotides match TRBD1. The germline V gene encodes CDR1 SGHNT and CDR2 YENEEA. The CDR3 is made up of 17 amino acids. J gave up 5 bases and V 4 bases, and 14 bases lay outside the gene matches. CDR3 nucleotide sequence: TGTGCCAGCAGCTCCTCCCCGGGACAGGGAATAGGGTATGGCTACACCTTC. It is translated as CASSSSPGQGIGYGYTF.

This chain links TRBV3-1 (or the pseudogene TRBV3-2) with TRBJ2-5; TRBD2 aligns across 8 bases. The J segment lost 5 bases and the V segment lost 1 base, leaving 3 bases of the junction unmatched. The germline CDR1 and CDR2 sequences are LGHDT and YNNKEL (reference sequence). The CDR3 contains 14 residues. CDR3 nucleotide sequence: TGTGCCAGCAGCCAAGCGGGGGGGCTGGAGACCCAGTACTTC. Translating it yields CASSQAGGLETQYF.